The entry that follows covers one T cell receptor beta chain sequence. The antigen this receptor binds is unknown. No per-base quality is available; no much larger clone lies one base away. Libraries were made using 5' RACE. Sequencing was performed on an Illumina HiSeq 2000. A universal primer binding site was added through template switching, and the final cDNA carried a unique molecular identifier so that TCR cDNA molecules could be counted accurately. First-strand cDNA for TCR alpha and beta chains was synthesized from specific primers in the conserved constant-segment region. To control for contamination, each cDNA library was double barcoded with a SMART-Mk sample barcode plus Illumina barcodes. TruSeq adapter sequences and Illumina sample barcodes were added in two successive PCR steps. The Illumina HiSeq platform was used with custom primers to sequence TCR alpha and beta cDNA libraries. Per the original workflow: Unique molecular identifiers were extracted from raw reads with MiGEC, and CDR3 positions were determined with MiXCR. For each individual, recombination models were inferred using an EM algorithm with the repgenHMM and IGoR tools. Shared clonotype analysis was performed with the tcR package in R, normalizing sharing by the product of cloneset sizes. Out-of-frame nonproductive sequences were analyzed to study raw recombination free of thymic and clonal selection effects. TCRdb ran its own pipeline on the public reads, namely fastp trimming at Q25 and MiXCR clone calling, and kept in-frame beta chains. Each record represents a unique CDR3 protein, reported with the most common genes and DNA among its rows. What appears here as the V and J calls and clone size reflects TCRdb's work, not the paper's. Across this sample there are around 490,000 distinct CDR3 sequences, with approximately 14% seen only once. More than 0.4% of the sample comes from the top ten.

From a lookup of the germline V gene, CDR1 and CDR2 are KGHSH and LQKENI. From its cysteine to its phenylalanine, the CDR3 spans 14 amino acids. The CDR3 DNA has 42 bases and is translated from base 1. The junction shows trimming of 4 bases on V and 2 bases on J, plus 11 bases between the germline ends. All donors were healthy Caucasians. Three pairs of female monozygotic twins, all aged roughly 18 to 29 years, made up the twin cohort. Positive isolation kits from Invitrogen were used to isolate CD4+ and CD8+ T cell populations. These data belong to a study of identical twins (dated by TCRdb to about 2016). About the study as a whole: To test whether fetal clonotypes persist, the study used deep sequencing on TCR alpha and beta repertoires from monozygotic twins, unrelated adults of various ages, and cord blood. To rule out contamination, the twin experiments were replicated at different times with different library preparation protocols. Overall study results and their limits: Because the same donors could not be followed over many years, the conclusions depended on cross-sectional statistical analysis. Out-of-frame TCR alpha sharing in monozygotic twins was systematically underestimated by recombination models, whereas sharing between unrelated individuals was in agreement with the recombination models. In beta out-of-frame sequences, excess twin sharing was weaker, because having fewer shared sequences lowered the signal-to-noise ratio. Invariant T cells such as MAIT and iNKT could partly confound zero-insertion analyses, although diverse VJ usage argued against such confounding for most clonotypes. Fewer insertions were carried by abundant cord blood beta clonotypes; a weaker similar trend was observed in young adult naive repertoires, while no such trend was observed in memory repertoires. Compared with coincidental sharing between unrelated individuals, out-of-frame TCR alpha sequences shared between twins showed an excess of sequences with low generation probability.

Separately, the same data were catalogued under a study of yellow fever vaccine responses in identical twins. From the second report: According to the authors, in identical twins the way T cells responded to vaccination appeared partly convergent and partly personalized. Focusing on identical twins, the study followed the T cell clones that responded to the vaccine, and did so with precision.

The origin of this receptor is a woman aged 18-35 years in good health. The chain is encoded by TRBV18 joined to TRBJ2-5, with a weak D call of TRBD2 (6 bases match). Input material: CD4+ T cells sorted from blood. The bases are TGTGCCAGCTCACGGTCGGGGAGGCAAGAGACCCAGTACTTC. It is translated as CASSRSGRQETQYF.